This T cell receptor (beta chain) is drawn from a study of breast tumors, draining lymph nodes, adjacent tissues. This clonotype came up once. The lymph nodes were axillary draining lymph nodes from breast cancer patients. TCRdb re-derived calls from the multiplex PCR reads in MiXCR, one entry per CDR3 protein. This sample has some 250,000 distinct CDR3 sequences; around 34% occur once, and the top ten carry about 3.3%. Trimming removed 7 bases at V and 3 bases at J, with 9 bases between. From germline, CDR1 is KGHDR and CDR2 SFDVKD. The CDR3 extends over 13 amino acids. The sample taken for sequencing was axillary lymph node tissue. The source of this sequence is a female donor with breast cancer. Some clones in this sample may be carry-over from other donors' samples. This chain links TRBV24-1 with TRBJ2-1; D ambiguous. The CDR3 region is CATRETDYNEQFF. In DNA form, the CDR3 reads TGTGCCACCAGGGAGACGGACTACAATGAGCAGTTCTTC.